This TCR beta chain emerged from a study of glioma-infiltrating T cells. The study's findings and limits: CDR3 overlap between tissue and blood was very small. Above-expected tissue-blood divergence occurred in all gliomas, most in low-grade ones.

Amplification of TCR alpha and beta CDR3 regions from RNA used iRepertoire nested multiplex PCR. Using its own MiXCR run on the multiplex PCR reads, TCRdb lists one record per CDR3 protein. Among a few hundred thousand distinct CDR3 sequences listed, 41% were seen once. J lost 1 base, V lost 2 bases, and 4 bases had no gene match. From germline, CDR1 is SGHRS and CDR2 YFSETQ. CDR3 size: 16 residues. Regarding this clonotype: The antigen remains unidentified.

The sequenced material came from glioma tissue, nonneoplastic brain tissue, or PBMCs (not recorded which). The chain employs TRBV5-1 and TRBJ2-7, with 12 bases that match TRBD2. This TCR derives from a human donor with low-grade glioma or glioblastoma, undergoing nonglioma brain surgery, or in good health (not recorded which). DNA of the CDR3: TGCGCCAGCAGCTTACGGACTAGCGGGGCATCCTACGAGCAGTACTTC. Its protein product is CASSLRTSGASYEQYF.